This T cell receptor (beta chain) was sequenced in a study of Ad26.COV2.S vaccination and SARS-CoV-2 variants. At the level of the study: This donor came from the COV1001 trial of Ad26.COV2.S. Participants got Ad26.COV2.S intramuscularly, once or twice 56 days apart. Findings and caveats of the study: Reportedly, spike-specific CD8+ and CD4+ T cell responses achieved substantial breadth once vaccination had taken place.

This CDR3 has 13 amino acids. The V end lost 5 bases, the J end lost 7 bases, and 14 bases lay between the germline ends. About this clone itself: Antigen: not known.

Treatment noted: around 19 received Ad26.COV2.S at low or high dose, single or two shots; 5 received placebo; per-sample allocation not given. Repertoires come from day 63 after the first vaccine or placebo injection. Only in-frame clones appear in the TCRdb table, and some are missing; sequencing was by immunoSEQ multiplex PCR. The sample includes almost 400,000 clones, approximately 91% of them seen just once. This TCR derives from a person aged 18-60 years who received the Ad26.COV2.S COVID-19 vaccine or a placebo. The chain uses TRBV12-3 or TRBV12-4 and TRBJ1-1; D unresolved. Specimen: peripheral blood, collected in a trial of Ad26.COV2.S vaccine versus placebo. The CDR3 protein is CASSGTEALEAFF. CDR3 nucleotides: TGTGCCAGCAGTGGAACGGAAGCCCTTGAAGCTTTCTTT.